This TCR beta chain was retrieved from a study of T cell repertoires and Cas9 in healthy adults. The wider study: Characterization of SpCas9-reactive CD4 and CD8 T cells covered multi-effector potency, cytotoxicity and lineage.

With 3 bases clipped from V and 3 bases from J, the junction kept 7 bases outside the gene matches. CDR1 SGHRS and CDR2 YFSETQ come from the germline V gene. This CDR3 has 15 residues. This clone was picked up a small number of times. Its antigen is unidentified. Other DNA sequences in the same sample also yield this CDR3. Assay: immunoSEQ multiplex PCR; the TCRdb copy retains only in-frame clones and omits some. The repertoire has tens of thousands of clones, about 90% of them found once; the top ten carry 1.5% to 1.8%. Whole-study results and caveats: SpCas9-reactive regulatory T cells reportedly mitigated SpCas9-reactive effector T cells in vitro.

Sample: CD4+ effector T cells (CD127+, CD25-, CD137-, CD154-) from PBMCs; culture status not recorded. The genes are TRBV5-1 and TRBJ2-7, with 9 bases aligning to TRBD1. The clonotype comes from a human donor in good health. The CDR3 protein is CASSSPGTGIYEQYF. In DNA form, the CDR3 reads TGCGCCAGCAGCTCCCCCGGGACAGGGATCTACGAGCAGTACTTC.